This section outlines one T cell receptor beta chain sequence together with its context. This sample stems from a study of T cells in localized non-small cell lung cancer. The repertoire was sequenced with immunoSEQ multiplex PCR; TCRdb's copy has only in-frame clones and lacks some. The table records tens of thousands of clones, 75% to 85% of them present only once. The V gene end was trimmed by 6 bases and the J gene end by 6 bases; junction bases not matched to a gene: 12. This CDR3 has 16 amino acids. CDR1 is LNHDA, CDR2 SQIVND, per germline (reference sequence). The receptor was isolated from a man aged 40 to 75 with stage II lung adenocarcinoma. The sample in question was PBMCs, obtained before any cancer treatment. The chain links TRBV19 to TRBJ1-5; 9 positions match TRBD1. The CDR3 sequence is CASRDIRDRVSQPQHF. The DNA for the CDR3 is TGTGCCAGTAGGGATATCCGGGACAGGGTGTCTCAGCCCCAGCATTTT.